This T cell receptor beta chain was identified in a study of Ad26.COV2.S vaccination and SARS-CoV-2 variants. The study, taken as a whole, reports: Vaccine recipients posted higher spike-specific TCR breadth than their placebo counterparts.

Produced via immunoSEQ multiplex PCR; TCRdb's table is partial and in-frame only. This repertoire shows about 350,000 clones, 92% found once; its top ten account for under 4%. Comment on this clone: Its antigen is as yet unknown.

The specimen comprised peripheral blood, sampled after recovery from COVID-19. The receptor was isolated from a human donor who had recovered from COVID-19.

CDR3 amino acids: CASSASDRPKEKLFF. DNA for the CDR3: TGTGCCAGCAGCGCCTCGGACAGGCCCAAAGAAAAACTGTTTTTT. The rearrangement joins TRBV9 to TRBJ1-4; 7 bases fit TRBD1. The CDR3 loop spans 15 amino acids. Germline assignment: CDR1 SGDLS and CDR2 YYNGEE. V shed 3 bases and J 8 bases; nucleotides not matched to a gene: 10.